This record covers a single T cell receptor beta chain. What it binds is unknown. V lost 4 bases, J lost 0 bases, and 10 bases lay in between. The CDR3 length is 16 residues. Germline values: CDR1 SNHLY, CDR2 FYNNEI. These data belong to a study of CD8+CD57+ T cells in acquired aplastic anemia. Study in general: The mean DNA yield obtained from sorted CD4+ and CD8+ cells came to 3 to 3.5 ug.

Overall study results and limits: The CD8+ Simpson's diversity of patients and controls was not significantly different. The same twenty-nine CD8+ CDR3 sequences occurred in patients and in controls.

For CDR3 and TCR beta VDJ profiling, genomic DNA was the template used. Each CDR3 protein is one row after TCRdb ran MiXCR on the reads. Among 150,000 or so distinct CDR3 sequences listed, just over 50% were seen once. Previously, flow cytometry had revealed CD8+CD57+ cell expansion in the patients chosen for sequencing. The study sampled blood from patients who had received no therapy. This chain joins TRBV2 and TRBJ2-6; TRBD1 might be the D (6 bases). The receptor comes from a human donor with aplastic anemia. The sample consisted of sorted CD4+, CD8+, or CD8+CD57+ T cells (not recorded which) from PBMCs. The CDR3: CASSVQGASGANVLTF. In nucleotides, the CDR3 is TGTGCCAGCAGTGTACAGGGTGCCTCTGGGGCCAACGTCCTGACTTTC.